This T cell receptor (beta chain) was captured by sequencing in a study of long-term antiretroviral therapy in people with HIV. Note on this clone: Its target is unknown.

Each donor provided at least one pre-ART PBMC sample and at least two post-ART PBMC samples. The CDR3 is 16 residues long. CDR1 and CDR2 (germline): MNHNS, SASEGT. V lost 3 bases and J 8 bases, leaving 22 bases between the germline ends. Runs used v3.0 of the immunoSEQ assay and were done at survey level. Only in-frame clones appear in the TCRdb table, and some are missing; sequencing was by immunoSEQ multiplex PCR. The sample shows approximately 14,000 clones, just under 85% of them seen only once. Study results and caveats: Post-ART diversity increased but stayed below transplant donor controls.

The source of this sequence is a middle-aged man with HIV. Here the sequenced sample was unsorted PBMCs, taken just before starting antiretroviral therapy. The rearrangement uses TRBV6-1 and TRBJ1-2, with D possibly matching TRBD1 (5 bases). CDR3 region: CASSDAGPAGPLGYTF. The CDR3 nucleotides are TGTGCCAGCAGTGACGCGGGACCCGCCGGCCCATTGGGCTACACCTTC.